The next 30 T cell receptor beta chains were all read from a single sample in a study of cytomegalovirus exposure and HLA in healthy donors (dated by TCRdb to 2016 to 2017). Libraries were made using the immunoSEQ multiplex PCR assay. The multiplex PCR relied on a mix of 60 forward primers for TCR Vbeta segments and 13 reverse primers for TCR Jbeta segments. TCRdb limited this immuneACCESS table to in-frame rearrangements with V and J called. A share of clones is missing; checked studies link under half to unresolved V genes, and the rest is unexplained. Within this sample are 95,000 to 100,000 clones, with more than 70% of them counted one time only. Jointly, the top ten make up about 3.8% of the sample. Sequencing was performed on PBMCs. These TCRs come from a man aged 30 to 39 in good health and CMV-seronegative.

The chain employs TRBV7-9 and TRBJ2-2, with 11 positions matching TRBD1. The CDR3 spans 16 residues. J was trimmed by 6 bases and V by 4 bases; bases with no gene match: 7. The germline CDR1 and CDR2 sequences are SEHNR and FQNEAQ (reference sequence). CDR3 sequence (DNA): TGTGCCAGCAGCTACCGGACAGGGGGCTTGGCCGGGGAGCTGTTTTTT. Translating gives CASSYRTGGLAGELFF.

The gene calls are TRBV7-9 and TRBJ2-5; the match to TRBD2 covers 10 bases. Trimming took 1 base from V and 2 from J; bases not matched to a gene: 10. The germline gives CDR1 SEHNR, CDR2 FQNEAQ (reference sequence). This CDR3 comprises 18 residues. CDR3 in DNA: TGTGCCAGCAGCTTAGGGGCGGAAAGCGGGGGGGCTCAAGAGACCCAGTACTTC. It yields the protein CASSLGAESGGAQETQYF.

This chain uses TRBV4-3 with TRBJ2-5, with D tentatively TRBD2 (6 bases). V was cut by 1 base and J by 5 bases, with 14 bases left in between. Germline V gene data show CDR1 as LGHNA and CDR2 as YSLEER. The CDR3 contains 15 residues. The CDR3 spells CASSQGGGATETQYF. In DNA, the CDR3 is TGCGCCAGCAGCCAAGGAGGCGGGGCGACGGAGACCCAGTACTTC.

The V gene is TRBV28, the J gene TRBJ1-2; possibly TRBD1 for D (5 bases). V lost 3 bases and J lost 8, with 13 bases in between. The germline V gene has CDR1 MDHEN and CDR2 SYDVKM. The CDR3 has 13 amino acids. CDR3 amino acids: CASSFPVRGGYTF. The CDR3 nucleotides are TGTGCCAGCAGTTTCCCTGTAAGGGGAGGCTACACCTTC.

The V gene is TRBV6-5, the J gene TRBJ2-7; a possible D gene is TRBD1 (6 bases). The V gene's germline CDR1 is MNHEY and CDR2 SVGAGI. The length of the CDR3 is 13 residues. Trimming took off 0 bases at V and 4 bases at J, with 7 bases between the two ends. The CDR3 DNA sequence: TGTGCCAGCAGTTACTCCAGGGGTTACGAGCAGTACTTC. As protein: CASSYSRGYEQYF.

The gene calls are TRBV19 and TRBJ1-1, with D possibly being TRBD1 (5 bases). Trimming took off 1 base at V and 10 bases at J, with 10 bases between the two ends. This CDR3 comprises 12 residues. Germline V gene data show CDR1 as LNHDA and CDR2 as SQIVND (reference sequence). This CDR3 is CASSIGGVGAFF. The CDR3 DNA is TGTGCCAGTAGTATAGGGGGCGTCGGAGCTTTCTTT.

The chain recombines TRBV7-9 with TRBJ2-1, with D hard to call. Germline lookup yields CDR1 SEHNR and CDR2 FQNEAQ (reference sequence). The CDR3 is 11 amino acids. V lost 5 bases and J lost 7, with 6 bases in between. Here the CDR3 DNA reads TGTGCCAGCAGCCCCATTAATGAGCAGTTCTTC. Its protein is CASSPINEQFF.

This clone was recorded once. The V and J genes are TRBV27 and TRBJ2-2; TRBD2 might be the D (6 bases). The CDR3 covers 13 residues. Germline loops: CDR1 MNHEY, CDR2 SMNVEV (reference sequence). Deletions cut 2 bases from V and 5 bases from J, with 6 bases between. The CDR3 region has the DNA TGTGCCAGCAGTTTAGGGGGGACCGGGGAGCTGTTTTTT. This translates into CASSLGGTGELFF.

This chain joins TRBV7-2 and TRBJ2-5; the D gene is possibly TRBD1 (5 bases). This CDR3 has 14 amino acids. Trimming removed 3 bases at V and 0 bases at J, with 8 bases between. Germline V lookup: CDR1 SGHTA, CDR2 FQGNSA. CDR3 loop: CASSFQGHQETQYF. The CDR3 DNA is TGTGCCAGCAGCTTCCAGGGCCACCAAGAGACCCAGTACTTC.

In DNA form, the CDR3 reads TGCGCCAGCAGCCGGGAGGGACTAGGCGAGCAGTACTTC. As protein: CASSREGLGEQYF. The gene calls are TRBV5-1 and TRBJ2-7; 8 bases map to TRBD2. This CDR3 region has 13 residues. Germline lookup yields CDR1 SGHRS and CDR2 YFSETQ. Losses at the gene ends were 4 bases for V and 6 bases for J; bases not matched to a gene: 6. The complete variable domain, with remaining parts taken from reference TRBV5-1 and TRBJ2-7, reads KAGVTQTPRYLIKTRGQQVTLSCSPISGHRSVSWYQQTPGQGLQFLFEYFSETQRNKGNFPGRFSGRQFSNSRSEMNVSTLELGDSALYLCASSREGLGEQYFGPGTRLTVT.

The rearrangement uses TRBV4-2 and TRBJ2-1; 8 nucleotides line up with TRBD2. Per germline, CDR1 LGHNA and CDR2 YNFKEQ. With V trimmed by 0 bases and J by 3 bases, 7 bases remained unmatched. The length of the CDR3 is 17 residues. The CDR3 region has the DNA TGTGCCAGCAGCCAAGATTGGCGGGAGGTAGTCTACAATGAGCAGTTCTTC. Residues: CASSQDWREVVYNEQFF.

This clone has more than one count but fewer than ten. The J gene is TRBJ1-2, the V gene TRBV30; no definite D call. The CDR3 runs 14 residues. Germline V gene lookup returns CDR1 GTSNPN and CDR2 SVGIG (reference sequence). Trimming pared 3 bases from V and 2 bases from J, leaving 13 bases between. CDR3 in amino acids: CAWRVSENNYGYTF. The CDR3 DNA reads as TGTGCCTGGAGGGTCTCGGAGAACAACTATGGCTACACCTTC.

The chain joins TRBV7-8 to TRBJ1-5, with D perhaps TRBD1 (6 bases). Trimming took 5 bases from V and 7 from J, leaving 12 bases between them. CDR1 is SGHVS and CDR2 is FQNEAQ in the germline V gene. CDR3 length: 13 amino acids. The CDR3 sequence is CASSKQGWQPQHF. Here the CDR3 DNA reads TGTGCCAGCAGCAAACAGGGTTGGCAGCCCCAGCATTTT.

The chain couples TRBV6-5 to TRBJ1-1, with 8 bases matching TRBD1. V was pared by 5 bases and J by 1 base, with 6 bases of the junction left unmatched. The CDR3 has 15 residues. From germline, CDR1 is MNHEY and CDR2 SVGAGI. The chain's CDR3 is CASSKDRVRNTEAFF. CDR3 nucleotides: TGTGCCAGCAGTAAGGACAGGGTTAGGAACACTGAAGCTTTCTTT.

This sequence joins TRBV11-3 and TRBJ1-1; D is unresolved. V was clipped by 1 base and J by 4 bases, with 7 bases between them. Germline V gene sequence: CDR1 SGHNT, CDR2 YENEEA. The CDR3 runs 13 residues. DNA of the CDR3: TGTGCCAGCAGCTTAGGGTCGAGCACTGAAGCTTTCTTT. Amino acid sequence: CASSLGSSTEAFF.

The genes are TRBV11-2 and TRBJ1-2; maybe TRBD1 (6 bases). The length of the CDR3 is 15 residues. V was pared by 7 bases and J by 5 bases, with 20 bases between. Germline CDR1 SGHAT, CDR2 FQNNGV. The CDR3 bases are TGTGCCAGCACCGAACGACGGGGGGCGACTTATGGCTACACCTTC. Translated: CASTERRGATYGYTF. The whole variable domain, remainder taken from reference TRBV11-2 and TRBJ1-2, is EAGVAQSPRYKIIEKRQSVAFWCNPISGHATLYWYQQILGQGPKLLIQFQNNGVVDDSQLPKDRFSAERLKGVDSTLKIQPAKLEDSAVYLCASTERRGATYGYTFGSGTRLTVV.

V and J are TRBV5-1 and TRBJ1-4; 7 positions agree with TRBD1. The CDR3 runs 15 residues. Germline lookup yields CDR1 SGHRS and CDR2 YFSETQ. V lost 4 bases and J lost 7; bases outside the gene matches: 10. The CDR3 coding sequence is TGCGCCAGCAGCACACAAGGGGGCATCAGTGAAAAACTGTTTTTT. It encodes CASSTQGGISEKLFF. Filled out from reference TRBV5-1 and TRBJ1-4, the complete variable domain reads KAGVTQTPRYLIKTRGQQVTLSCSPISGHRSVSWYQQTPGQGLQFLFEYFSETQRNKGNFPGRFSGRQFSNSRSEMNVSTLELGDSALYLCASSTQGGISEKLFFGSGTQLSVL.

The rearrangement links TRBV5-1 to TRBJ1-2; the match to TRBD1 covers 7 bases. The CDR3 consists of 13 residues. CDR1 SGHRS and CDR2 YFSETQ come from the germline V gene. The ends lost 4 bases at V and 8 bases at J; junction bases unmatched: 8. The CDR3 DNA is TGCGCCAGCAGCGTACAGGGGCGGGACGGCTACACCTTC. Its protein is CASSVQGRDGYTF.

The chain has TRBV30 and TRBJ1-6; D gene uncertain. The V end lost 2 bases, the J end lost 1 base, and 3 bases lay between the germline ends. The CDR3 runs 13 residues. The germline gives CDR1 GTSNPN, CDR2 SVGIG (reference sequence). The DNA of the CDR3 is TGTGCCTGGAGTCCTTCCTATAATTCACCCCTCCACTTT. Translated: CAWSPSYNSPLHF.

The chain combines TRBV25-1 with TRBJ2-3, with TRBD1 matching 7 bases. The CDR3 totals 13 residues. The J segment lost 6 bases and the V segment lost 6 bases, leaving 6 bases of the junction unmatched. Germline V CDR1 and CDR2: MGHDK, SYGVNS. The CDR3 region has the DNA TGTGCCAGCAGCTTGACAGGGATGGATACGCAGTATTTT. Protein: CASSLTGMDTQYF.

The chain links TRBV29-1 to TRBJ2-2; TRBD2 agrees at 13 bases. Germline CDR1 is SQVTM and CDR2 is ANQGSEA. V was pared by 7 bases and J by 7 bases, with 12 bases of the junction left unmatched. The CDR3 covers 16 residues. The CDR3 region is CSARTSGSYGDGELFF. The DNA of the CDR3 is TGCAGCGCCCGGACTAGCGGGAGTTATGGGGACGGGGAGCTGTTTTTT.

J is TRBJ2-7 and V is TRBV15, with TRBD1 matching 7 bases. Trimming took 5 bases from V and 5 from J; bases not matched to a gene: 12. Germline V gene data show CDR1 as LNHNV and CDR2 as YYDKDF (reference sequence). CDR3 length: 15 residues. Here the CDR3 DNA reads TGTGCCACCAGCGGGGCCCCGGACAGGTTGGACGAGCAGTACTTC. Residues: CATSGAPDRLDEQYF.

The CDR3 region is CASSLRQGLGVAFF. As DNA, the CDR3 is TGTGCCAGCAGCCTAAGACAGGGTCTGGGTGTGGCTTTCTTT. The chain employs TRBV11-2 and TRBJ1-1; 7 nucleotides match TRBD1. The junction had 14 bases not matched to a gene; V was cut back by 5 bases and J by 11 bases. CDR3 length: 14 amino acids. The germline V gene has CDR1 SGHAT and CDR2 FQNNGV. The whole variable domain, filled in from reference TRBV11-2 and TRBJ1-1, reads EAGVAQSPRYKIIEKRQSVAFWCNPISGHATLYWYQQILGQGPKLLIQFQNNGVVDDSQLPKDRFSAERLKGVDSTLKIQPAKLEDSAVYLCASSLRQGLGVAFFGQGTRLTVV.

This chain uses TRBV30 with TRBJ2-2, with D possibly being TRBD2 (5 bases). CDR3 size: 14 residues. Germline values: CDR1 GTSNPN, CDR2 SVGIG (reference sequence). The V end was cut by 0 bases, the J end by 1 base, with 6 bases between. CDR3 amino acids: CAWSVGGNTGELFF. The CDR3 DNA reads TGTGCCTGGAGTGTAGGAGGGAACACCGGGGAGCTGTTTTTT.

This clone turned up a few times. The chain employs TRBV4-1 and TRBJ1-1, with a tentative D call TRBD1 (5 bases). The CDR3 is 15 amino acids. CDR1 is MGHRA, CDR2 YSYEKL, per germline. V dropped 2 bases and J dropped 1 base, with 11 bases sitting between them. CDR3 in DNA: TGCGCCAGCAGCCAACCAACTACAGGGAACACTGAAGCTTTCTTT. As protein: CASSQPTTGNTEAFF.

The chain links TRBV6-1 to TRBJ2-7; D is possibly TRBD1 (5 bases). The ends were cut back, 4 bases at V and 5 bases at J, with 21 bases in the middle. The CDR3 is 16 amino acids. Germline CDR1 and CDR2: MNHNS and SASEGT. CDR3 in amino acids: CASSVYIGQGPNEQYF. The CDR3 nucleotides are TGTGCCAGCAGTGTTTACATCGGGCAGGGTCCCAACGAGCAGTACTTC.

The chain joins TRBV13 to TRBJ1-1, with D unresolved. V lost 2 bases and J 0 bases, leaving 13 bases between the germline ends. The CDR3 is 16 residues long. CDR1 and CDR2 from the germline V gene are PRHDT and FYEKMQ (reference sequence). CDR3 amino acids: CASSLRVAGLNTEAFF. The CDR3 bases are TGTGCCAGCAGCTTAAGGGTCGCGGGGTTGAACACTGAAGCTTTCTTT.

V and J are TRBV7-9 and TRBJ1-2, with D possibly matching TRBD1 (5 bases). Looked up from germline, CDR1 is SEHNR and CDR2 is FQNEAQ (reference sequence). The V gene lost 1 base and the J gene lost 4 bases, with 7 bases spanning the gap. This CDR3 comprises 13 residues. The CDR3 nucleotides are TGTGCCAGCAGCTTAGTCACAGGCTATGGCTACACCTTC. This encodes CASSLVTGYGYTF.

This clone appeared a single time. This chain joins TRBV5-5 and TRBJ1-1; a possible D gene is TRBD1 (6 bases). The CDR3 is 15 amino acids. The V gene's germline CDR1 is SGHKS and CDR2 YYEKEE (reference sequence). The V end was cut by 3 bases, the J end by 3 bases, with 15 bases between. CDR3 coding DNA: TGTGCCAGCAGCTCAACAGGGCCCAGGTACACTGAAGCTTTCTTT. Its protein product is CASSSTGPRYTEAFF. The whole variable domain, filled in from reference TRBV5-5 and TRBJ1-1, reads DAGVTQSPTHLIKTRGQQVTLRCSPISGHKSVSWYQQVLGQGPQFIFQYYEKEERGRGNFPDRFSARQFPNYSSELNVNALLLGDSALYLCASSSTGPRYTEAFFGQGTRLTVV.

This chain connects TRBV7-2 to TRBJ1-2, with 7 positions matching TRBD1. Germline V gene lookup returns CDR1 SGHTA and CDR2 FQGNSA. This CDR3 comprises 15 residues. With V trimmed by 0 bases and J by 2 bases, 3 bases remained unmatched. CDR3 loop: CASSLAGGANYGYTF. CDR3 in DNA: TGTGCCAGCAGCTTAGCAGGGGGCGCGAACTATGGCTACACCTTC.